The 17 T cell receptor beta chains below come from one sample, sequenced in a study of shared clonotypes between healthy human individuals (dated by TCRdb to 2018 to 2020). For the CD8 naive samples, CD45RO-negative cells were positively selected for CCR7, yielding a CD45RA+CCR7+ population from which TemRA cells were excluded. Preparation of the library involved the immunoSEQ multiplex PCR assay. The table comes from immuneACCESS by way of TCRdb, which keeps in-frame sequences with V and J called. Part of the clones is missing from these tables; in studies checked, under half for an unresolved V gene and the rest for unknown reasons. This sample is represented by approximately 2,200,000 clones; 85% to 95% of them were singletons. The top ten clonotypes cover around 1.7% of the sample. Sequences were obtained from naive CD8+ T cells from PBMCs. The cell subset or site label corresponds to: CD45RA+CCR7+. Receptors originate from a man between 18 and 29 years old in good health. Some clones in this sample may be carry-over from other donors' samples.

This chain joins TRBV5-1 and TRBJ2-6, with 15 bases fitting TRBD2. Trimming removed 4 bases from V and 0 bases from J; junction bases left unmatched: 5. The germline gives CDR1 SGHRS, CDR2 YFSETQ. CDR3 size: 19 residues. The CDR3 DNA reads TGCGCCAGCAGCATATTGGGACTAGCGGGAGGCTCTGGGGCCAACGTCCTGACTTTC. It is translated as CASSILGLAGGSGANVLTF.

CDR3 loop: CAIRMRQAGVMNTEAFF. CDR3 in DNA: TGTGCCATCAGGATGCGACAGGCCGGAGTCATGAACACTGAAGCTTTCTTT. The chain joins TRBV10-3 to TRBJ1-1; a weak D match, TRBD1 (6 bases). V lost 6 bases and J 0 bases, leaving 20 bases between the germline ends. The CDR3 spans 17 residues. Germline CDR1 and CDR2: ENHRY and SYGVKD.

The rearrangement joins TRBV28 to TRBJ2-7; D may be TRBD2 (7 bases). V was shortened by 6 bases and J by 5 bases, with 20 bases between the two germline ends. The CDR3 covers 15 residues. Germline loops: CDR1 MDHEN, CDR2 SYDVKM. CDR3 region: CASSPGGGYADEQYF. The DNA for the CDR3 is TGTGCCAGCAGCCCGGGGGGCGGGTACGCGGACGAGCAGTACTTC.

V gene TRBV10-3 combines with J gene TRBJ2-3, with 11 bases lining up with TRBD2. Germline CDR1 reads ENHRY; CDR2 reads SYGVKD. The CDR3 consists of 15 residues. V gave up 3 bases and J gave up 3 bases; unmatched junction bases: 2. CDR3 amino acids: CAISDGTSGTDTQYF. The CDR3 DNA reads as TGTGCCATCAGTGACGGGACTAGCGGAACAGATACGCAGTATTTT.

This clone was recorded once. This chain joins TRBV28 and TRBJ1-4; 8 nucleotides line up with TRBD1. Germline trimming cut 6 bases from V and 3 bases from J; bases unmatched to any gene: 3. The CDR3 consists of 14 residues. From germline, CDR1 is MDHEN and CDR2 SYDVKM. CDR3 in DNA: TGTGCCAGCAGGACAGGGGACTCTAATGAAAAACTGTTTTTT. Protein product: CASRTGDSNEKLFF.

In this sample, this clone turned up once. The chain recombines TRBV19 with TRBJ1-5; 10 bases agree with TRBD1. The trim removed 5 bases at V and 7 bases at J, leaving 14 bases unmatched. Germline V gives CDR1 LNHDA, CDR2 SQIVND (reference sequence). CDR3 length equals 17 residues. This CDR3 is CASSSGTGALFVQPQHF. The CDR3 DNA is TGTGCCAGTAGTTCCGGGACAGGGGCCTTGTTTGTACAGCCCCAGCATTTT.

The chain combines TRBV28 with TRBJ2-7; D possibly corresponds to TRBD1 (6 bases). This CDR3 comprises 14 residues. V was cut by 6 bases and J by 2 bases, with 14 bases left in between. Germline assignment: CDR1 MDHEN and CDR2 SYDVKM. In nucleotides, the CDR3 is TGTGCCAGCAGCCATGGGACATCCGCCTACGAGCAGTACTTC. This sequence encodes CASSHGTSAYEQYF.

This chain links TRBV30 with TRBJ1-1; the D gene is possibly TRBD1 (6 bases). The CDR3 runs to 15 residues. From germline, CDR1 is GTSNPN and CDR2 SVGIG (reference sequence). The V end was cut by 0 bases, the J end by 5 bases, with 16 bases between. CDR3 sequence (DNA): TGTGCCTGGAGTGTATCCAGGGGTGGTAGGACTGAAGCTTTCTTT. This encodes CAWSVSRGGRTEAFF.

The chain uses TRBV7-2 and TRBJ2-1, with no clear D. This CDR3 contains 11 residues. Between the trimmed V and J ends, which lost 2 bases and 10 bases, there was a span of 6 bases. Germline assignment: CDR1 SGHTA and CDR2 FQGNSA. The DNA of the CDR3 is TGTGCCAGCAGCTTAACGGCAGAGCAGTTCTTC. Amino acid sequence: CASSLTAEQFF.

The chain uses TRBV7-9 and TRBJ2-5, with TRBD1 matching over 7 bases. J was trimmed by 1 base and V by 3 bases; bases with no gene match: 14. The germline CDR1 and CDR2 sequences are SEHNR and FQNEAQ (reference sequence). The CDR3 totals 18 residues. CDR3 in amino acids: CASSFMTGPGSSQETQYF. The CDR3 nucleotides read TGTGCCAGCAGCTTCATGACAGGGCCGGGATCGTCCCAAGAGACCCAGTACTTC.

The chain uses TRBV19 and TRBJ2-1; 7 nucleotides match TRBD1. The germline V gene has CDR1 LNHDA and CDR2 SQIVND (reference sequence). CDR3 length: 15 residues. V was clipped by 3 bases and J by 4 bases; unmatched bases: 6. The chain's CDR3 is CASSIAGGHYNEQFF. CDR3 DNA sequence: TGTGCCAGTAGTATCGCAGGGGGTCATTACAATGAGCAGTTCTTC.

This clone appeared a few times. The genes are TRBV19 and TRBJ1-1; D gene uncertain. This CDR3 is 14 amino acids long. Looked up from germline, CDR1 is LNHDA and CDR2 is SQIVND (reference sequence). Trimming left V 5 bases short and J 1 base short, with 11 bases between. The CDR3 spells CASSLGTPNTEAFF. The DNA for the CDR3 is TGTGCCAGTAGTTTGGGTACACCGAACACTGAAGCTTTCTTT.

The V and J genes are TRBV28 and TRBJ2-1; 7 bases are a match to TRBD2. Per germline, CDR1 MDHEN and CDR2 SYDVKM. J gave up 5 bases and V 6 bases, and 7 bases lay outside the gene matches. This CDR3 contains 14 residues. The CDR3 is CASSGTTTHNEQFF. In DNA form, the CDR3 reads TGTGCCAGCAGCGGGACTACGACCCACAATGAGCAGTTCTTC.

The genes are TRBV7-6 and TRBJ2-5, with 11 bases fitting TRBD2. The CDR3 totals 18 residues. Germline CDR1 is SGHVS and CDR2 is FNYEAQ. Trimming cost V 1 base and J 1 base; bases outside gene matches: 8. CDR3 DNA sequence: TGTGCCAGCAGCTTAGGGTATTGGACTAGCGGGTTCCAAGAGACCCAGTACTTC. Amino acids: CASSLGYWTSGFQETQYF.

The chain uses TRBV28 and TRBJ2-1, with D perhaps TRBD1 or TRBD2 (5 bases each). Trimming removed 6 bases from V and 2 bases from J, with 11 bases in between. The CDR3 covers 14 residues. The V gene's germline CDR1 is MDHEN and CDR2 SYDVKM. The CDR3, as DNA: TGTGCCAGCAGATCCGAGGGGCCCTACAATGAGCAGTTCTTC. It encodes CASRSEGPYNEQFF.

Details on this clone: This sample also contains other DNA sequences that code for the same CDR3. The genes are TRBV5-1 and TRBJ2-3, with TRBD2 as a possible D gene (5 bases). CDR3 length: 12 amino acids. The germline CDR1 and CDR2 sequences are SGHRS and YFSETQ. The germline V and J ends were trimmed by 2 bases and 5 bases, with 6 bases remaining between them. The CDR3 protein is CASSFEGDTQYF. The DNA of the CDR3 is TGCGCCAGCAGCTTTGAGGGAGATACGCAGTATTTT.

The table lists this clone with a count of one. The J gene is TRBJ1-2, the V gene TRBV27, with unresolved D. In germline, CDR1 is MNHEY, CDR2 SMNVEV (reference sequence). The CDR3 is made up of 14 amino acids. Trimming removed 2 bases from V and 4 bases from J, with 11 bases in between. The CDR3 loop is CASSLTYRFYGYTF. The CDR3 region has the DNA TGTGCCAGCAGTTTAACGTATCGCTTCTATGGCTACACCTTC.